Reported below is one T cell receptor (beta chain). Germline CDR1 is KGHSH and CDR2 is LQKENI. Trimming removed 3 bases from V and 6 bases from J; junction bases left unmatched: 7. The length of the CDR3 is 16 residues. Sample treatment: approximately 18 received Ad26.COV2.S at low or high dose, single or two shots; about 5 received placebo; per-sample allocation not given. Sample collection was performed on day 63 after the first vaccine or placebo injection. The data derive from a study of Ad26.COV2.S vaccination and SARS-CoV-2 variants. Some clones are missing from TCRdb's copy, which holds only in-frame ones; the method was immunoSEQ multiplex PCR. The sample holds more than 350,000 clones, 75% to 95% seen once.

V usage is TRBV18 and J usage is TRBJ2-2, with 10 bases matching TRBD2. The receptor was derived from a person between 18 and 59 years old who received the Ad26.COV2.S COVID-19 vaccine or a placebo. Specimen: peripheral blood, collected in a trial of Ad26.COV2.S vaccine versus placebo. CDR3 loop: CASSPRTSGSAGELFF. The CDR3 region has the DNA TGTGCCAGCTCACCGAGGACTAGCGGATCCGCCGGGGAGCTGTTTTTT. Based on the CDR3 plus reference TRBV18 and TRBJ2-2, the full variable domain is NAGVMQNPRHLVRRRGQEARLRCSPMKGHSHVYWYRQLPEEGLKFMVYLQKENIIDESGMPKERFSAEFPKEGPSILRIQQVVRGDSAAYFCASSPRTSGSAGELFFGEGSRLTVL.